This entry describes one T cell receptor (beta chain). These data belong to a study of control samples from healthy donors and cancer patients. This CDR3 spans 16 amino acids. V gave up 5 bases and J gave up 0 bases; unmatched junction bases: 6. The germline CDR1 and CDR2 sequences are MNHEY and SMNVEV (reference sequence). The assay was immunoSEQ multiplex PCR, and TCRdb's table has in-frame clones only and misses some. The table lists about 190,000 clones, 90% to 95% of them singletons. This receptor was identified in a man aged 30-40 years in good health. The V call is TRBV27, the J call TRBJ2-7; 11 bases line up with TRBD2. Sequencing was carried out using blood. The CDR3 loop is CASSPTSGGPSYEQYF. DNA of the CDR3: TGTGCCAGCAGTCCAACTAGCGGGGGACCCTCCTACGAGCAGTACTTC.